The next 21 T cell receptor beta chains were all read from a single sample in a study of blood T cell repertoires in COVID-19. Sequencing used immunoSEQ multiplex PCR; TCRdb keeps in-frame clones, though not all of them. This table has roughly 200,000 clones, less than 85% appearing once. The material sequenced was peripheral blood. These receptors were obtained from an older woman with acute or convalescent COVID-19.

The V gene is TRBV3-1 (or the pseudogene TRBV3-2), the J gene TRBJ1-4; 7 positions agree with TRBD1. V gave up 4 bases and J gave up 5 bases; unmatched junction bases: 4. Germline CDR1 LGHDT, CDR2 YNNKEL (reference sequence). This CDR3 has 14 residues. The CDR3 coding sequence is TGTGCCAGCAGCCCCGACAGGGAAAATGAAAAACTGTTTTTT. Translation: CASSPDRENEKLFF.

As to this clone: A junction end diverges from the germline sequence, so it may reflect a read error. V usage is TRBV7-7 and J usage is TRBJ2-6, with 7 bases lining up with TRBD1. This CDR3 has 14 amino acids. The germline gives CDR1 SSHAT, CDR2 FNYEAQ (reference sequence). The CDR3 loop reads CASSTGVGANVLTF. The CDR3 coding sequence is TGTGCTAGCAGCACAGGGGTAGGGGCCAACGTCCTGACTTTC.

The rearrangement uses TRBV7-2 and TRBJ2-7, with 8 bases aligning to TRBD2. V lost 3 bases, J lost 0 bases, and 7 bases stayed unmatched. The CDR3 is 16 residues long. Germline V CDR1 and CDR2: SGHTA, FQGNSA. The CDR3 region is CASSLAAGGSSYEQYF. As DNA, the CDR3 is TGTGCCAGCAGCTTGGCGGCGGGGGGTAGCTCCTACGAGCAGTACTTC.

V gene TRBV5-4 combines with J gene TRBJ2-1; 9 nucleotides agree with TRBD1. Germline V lookup: CDR1 SGHNT, CDR2 YYREEE (reference sequence). The CDR3 contains 16 residues. V shed 4 bases, J shed 3 bases, and the junction held 8 bases outside the gene matches. Here the CDR3 DNA reads TGTGCCAGCAGCGAGATCCGGACAGGGGACTACAATGAGCAGTTCTTC. It translates to CASSEIRTGDYNEQFF.

The chain joins TRBV28 to TRBJ2-5; TRBD2 matches 12 bases. With V trimmed by 3 bases and J by 4 bases, 12 bases remained unmatched. CDR3 length: 18 residues. Looked up from germline, CDR1 is MDHEN and CDR2 is SYDVKM. The CDR3 loop reads CASSFLAGGPEYAETQYF. The CDR3 DNA follows: TGTGCCAGCAGTTTCCTAGCGGGAGGGCCAGAGTATGCAGAGACCCAGTACTTC.

V is TRBV6-1 and J is TRBJ1-6; no clear D gene. CDR1 and CDR2 (germline): MNHNS, SASEGT. V was pared by 0 bases and J by 5 bases, with 8 bases between. This CDR3 is 15 amino acids long. The DNA for the CDR3 is TGTGCCAGCAGTGAAGCACTCGGGGATAATTCACCCCTCCACTTT. Encoded protein: CASSEALGDNSPLHF.

V usage is TRBV28 and J usage is TRBJ1-2; TRBD1 matches 7 bases. V shed 6 bases and J 8 bases; nucleotides not matched to a gene: 9. CDR3 length: 13 amino acids. Germline V gives CDR1 MDHEN, CDR2 SYDVKM. The CDR3 bases are TGTGCCAGCAGACCCGACAGGGCGGGGGGCTACACCTTC. Residues: CASRPDRAGGYTF.

The chain couples TRBV27 to TRBJ1-6, with a tentative D call TRBD1 (6 bases). Looked up from germline, CDR1 is MNHEY and CDR2 is SMNVEV (reference sequence). Trimming removed 6 bases from V and 9 bases from J, with 15 bases in between. CDR3 length: 14 residues. CDR3 DNA sequence: TGTGCCAGCAGGGACAGTATCAGAGGTTCACCCCTCCACTTT. Translation gives CASRDSIRGSPLHF.

On this clone itself: A junction boundary mismatches the germline segment, possibly from a read error. V and J are TRBV7-2 and TRBJ2-1, with D tentatively TRBD1 (6 bases). Germline CDR1 is SGHTA and CDR2 is FQGNSA. CDR3 size: 14 residues. The CDR3 sequence is CASSLQTGSQELFF. Here the CDR3 DNA reads TGTGCCAGCAGCTTACAAACAGGGTCCCAGGAGCTGTTCTTC.

The chain carries TRBV5-1 and TRBJ2-7, with 10 bases lining up with TRBD1. The CDR3 loop spans 15 amino acids. Germline V lookup: CDR1 SGHRS, CDR2 YFSETQ. V shed 4 bases and J 5 bases; nucleotides not matched to a gene: 9. The CDR3 here is CASSTSGTGDDEQYF. Written as DNA, the CDR3 is TGCGCCAGCAGCACCTCCGGGACAGGGGACGACGAGCAGTACTTC.

The chain is built from TRBV5-1 and TRBJ2-1, with TRBD1 identical over 10 bases. The CDR3 contains 15 residues. V lost 7 bases to trimming and J lost 5 bases; unmatched junction nucleotides: 9. Germline V gene data show CDR1 as SGHRS and CDR2 as YFSETQ. For the CDR3, the DNA is TGCGCCAGCGGCAAGACAGGGGGCGTGAACAATGAGCAGTTCTTC. Its translation: CASGKTGGVNNEQFF.

V gene TRBV28 combines with J gene TRBJ2-1; tentatively, D is TRBD1 (5 bases). V was shortened by 5 bases and J by 9 bases, with 20 bases between the two germline ends. This CDR3 region has 15 residues. The V gene's germline CDR1 is MDHEN and CDR2 SYDVKM. The CDR3 region has the DNA TGTGCCAGCAGTGGAAGGGGTCTAGGAGTTGGTGAGCAGTTCTTC. This encodes CASSGRGLGVGEQFF.

This chain links TRBV3-1 (or the pseudogene TRBV3-2) with TRBJ2-7; the match to TRBD2 covers 11 bases. Germline V gene data show CDR1 as LGHDT and CDR2 as YNNKEL (reference sequence). This CDR3 is 16 amino acids long. V shed 4 bases, J shed 6 bases, and the junction held 11 bases outside the gene matches. The CDR3 here is CASSPTSGARFSEQYF. CDR3 DNA sequence: TGTGCCAGCAGCCCGACTAGCGGGGCCCGGTTTAGCGAGCAGTACTTC.

There are a few counts of this clone. The chain combines TRBV5-8 with TRBJ2-2; 7 bases line up with TRBD2. Trimming at V came to 4 bases and at J to 6 bases, leaving 12 bases not matched to a gene. The CDR3 has 16 residues. Germline V gene lookup returns CDR1 SGHTS and CDR2 YDEGEE. The CDR3 sequence is CASSKSSGTLSGELFF. As DNA, the CDR3 is TGTGCCAGCAGCAAGTCGAGCGGGACGCTGTCCGGGGAGCTGTTTTTT.

The chain joins TRBV2 to TRBJ1-6; 10 nucleotides match TRBD1. Germline V gene data show CDR1 as SNHLY and CDR2 as FYNNEI. The CDR3 is 15 residues long. Trimming cost V 6 bases and J 5 bases; bases outside gene matches: 4. The chain's CDR3 is CASSDRGRNNSPLHF. CDR3 coding DNA: TGTGCCAGCAGCGACAGGGGGCGGAATAATTCACCCCTCCACTTT.

The gene calls are TRBV4-2 and TRBJ2-4, with D possibly matching TRBD2 (6 bases). V was trimmed by 1 base and J by 0 bases, leaving 13 bases between them. The CDR3 length is 17 residues. CDR1 and CDR2 from the germline V gene are LGHNA and YNFKEQ. The CDR3 is CASSQGLAILAKNIQYF. The CDR3 bases are TGTGCCAGCAGCCAAGGCCTAGCGATACTAGCCAAAAACATTCAGTACTTC.

The rearrangement links TRBV7-8 to TRBJ2-7; possibly TRBD2 for D (6 bases). The CDR3 sequence is 18 residues long. Trimming shortened V by 1 base and J by 3 bases, and 22 bases separated the two germline ends. Germline CDR1 is SGHVS and CDR2 is FQNEAQ. CDR3 bases: TGTGCCAGCAGCTTAGTGCGGGACGTGGGAGTACTAGTCTACGAGCAGTACTTC. Amino acids: CASSLVRDVGVLVYEQYF.

The chain has TRBV6-5 and TRBJ1-1; D call uncertain. Germline values: CDR1 MNHEY, CDR2 SVGAGI. The CDR3 totals 11 residues. Between the trimmed V and J ends, which lost 6 bases and 2 bases, there was a span of 4 bases. This chain's CDR3 is CASRANTEAFF. The CDR3 nucleotides read TGTGCCAGCAGGGCTAACACTGAAGCTTTCTTT.

The chain is built from TRBV27 and TRBJ2-6; possibly TRBD1 for D (5 bases). The CDR3 consists of 18 residues. Germline-derived CDR1 and CDR2 are MNHEY and SMNVEV (reference sequence). V was pared by 6 bases and J by 4 bases, with 22 bases between. CDR3: CASSPEGRGSGGANVLTF. The CDR3 bases are TGTGCCAGCAGCCCCGAAGGTAGGGGATCAGGGGGGGCCAACGTCCTGACTTTC.

This rearrangement joins TRBV6-5 to TRBJ2-1; 11 bases line up with TRBD2. Germline V lookup: CDR1 MNHEY, CDR2 SVGAGI. V trimming: 7 bases; J trimming: 7 bases; junction bases outside the gene matches: 6. This CDR3 contains 14 residues. For the CDR3, the DNA is TGTGCCAGCATGGGACTAGCGGCCAGAAATGAGCAGTTCTTC. Protein sequence: CASMGLAARNEQFF.

The chain links TRBV2 to TRBJ2-3; D gene uncertain. CDR3 length: 14 residues. CDR1 and CDR2 from the germline V gene are SNHLY and FYNNEI. Trimming left V 2 bases short and J 2 bases short, with 8 bases between. The CDR3 nucleotides read TGTGCCAGCAGTGAACTCAGGAACACAGATACGCAGTATTTT. Translation gives CASSELRNTDTQYF.